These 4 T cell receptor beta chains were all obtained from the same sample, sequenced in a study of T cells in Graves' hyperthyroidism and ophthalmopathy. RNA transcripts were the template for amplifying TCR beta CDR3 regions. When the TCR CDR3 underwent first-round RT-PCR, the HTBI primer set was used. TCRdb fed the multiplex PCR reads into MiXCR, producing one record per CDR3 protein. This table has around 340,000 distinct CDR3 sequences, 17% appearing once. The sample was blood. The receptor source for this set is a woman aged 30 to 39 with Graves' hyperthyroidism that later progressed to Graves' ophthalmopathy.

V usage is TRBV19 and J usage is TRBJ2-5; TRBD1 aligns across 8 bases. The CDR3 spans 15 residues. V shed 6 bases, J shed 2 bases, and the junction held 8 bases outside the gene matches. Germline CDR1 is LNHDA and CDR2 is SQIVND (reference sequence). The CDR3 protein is CASSFLNRGQETQYF. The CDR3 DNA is TGTGCCAGTAGCTTCTTGAACAGGGGGCAAGAGACCCAGTACTTC.

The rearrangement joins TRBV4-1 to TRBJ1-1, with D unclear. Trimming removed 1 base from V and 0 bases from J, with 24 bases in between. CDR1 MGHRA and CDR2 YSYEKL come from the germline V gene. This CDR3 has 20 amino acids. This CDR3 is CASSQGMDVQNQIMNTEAFF. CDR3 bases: TGCGCCAGCAGCCAAGGTATGGATGTCCAGAATCAAATTATGAACACTGAAGCTTTCTTT.

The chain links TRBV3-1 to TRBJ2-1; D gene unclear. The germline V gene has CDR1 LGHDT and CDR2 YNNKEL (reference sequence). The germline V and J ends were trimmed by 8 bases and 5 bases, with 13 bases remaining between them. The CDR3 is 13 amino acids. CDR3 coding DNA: TGTGCCAGCCAACAAGGCCCCCACAATGAGCAGTTCTTC. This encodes CASQQGPHNEQFF.

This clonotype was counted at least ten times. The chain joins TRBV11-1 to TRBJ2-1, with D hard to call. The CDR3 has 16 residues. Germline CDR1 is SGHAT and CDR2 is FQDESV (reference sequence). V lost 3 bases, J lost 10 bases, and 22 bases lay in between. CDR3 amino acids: CASSFGSMAGGLEQFF. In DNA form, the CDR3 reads TGTGCCAGCAGCTTTGGTTCCATGGCTGGCGGTCTGGAGCAGTTCTTC.